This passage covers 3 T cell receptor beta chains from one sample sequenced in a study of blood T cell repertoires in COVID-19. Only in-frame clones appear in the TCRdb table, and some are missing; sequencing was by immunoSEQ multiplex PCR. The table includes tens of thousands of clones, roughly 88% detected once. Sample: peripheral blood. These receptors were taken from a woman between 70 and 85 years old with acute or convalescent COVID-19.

The DNA of the CDR3 is TGCGCCAGCAGCTTGGGCGGGGGGTTCCAAGAGACCCAGTACTTC. Translation gives CASSLGGGFQETQYF. The chain joins TRBV5-1 to TRBJ2-5, with 8 bases fitting TRBD2. CDR1 SGHRS and CDR2 YFSETQ come from the germline V gene. This CDR3 has 15 residues. The ends lost 0 bases at V and 1 base at J; junction bases unmatched: 2.

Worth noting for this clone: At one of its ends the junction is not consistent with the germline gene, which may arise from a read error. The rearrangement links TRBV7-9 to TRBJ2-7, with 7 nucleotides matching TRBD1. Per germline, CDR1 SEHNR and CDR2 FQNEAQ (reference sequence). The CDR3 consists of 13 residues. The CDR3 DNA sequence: TGTGCCAGCAGCTTAGCCGGGGACAGCCCATTGGACTTC. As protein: CASSLAGDSPLDF.

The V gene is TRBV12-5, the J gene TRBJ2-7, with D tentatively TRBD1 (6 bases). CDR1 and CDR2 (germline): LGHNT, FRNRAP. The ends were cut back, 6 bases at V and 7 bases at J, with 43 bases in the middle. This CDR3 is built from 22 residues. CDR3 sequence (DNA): TGTGCTAGTGGACCTCGCTGGGGGCCCAATTACCGAACTACGGTATGTGTTGGGGAGCAGTACTTC. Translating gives CASGPRWGPNYRTTVCVGEQYF.